These T cell receptor beta chains were read from a single sample in a study of cytomegalovirus exposure and HLA in healthy donors. The table came from immunoSEQ multiplex PCR; TCRdb's copy has only in-frame clones and leaves some out. The repertoire holds some 240,000 clones, with more than 75% as singletons. The sequenced sample was PBMCs. These receptors all come from a male donor in good health and CMV-seronegative. Each CDR3 is given with its conserved first and last residue. Each record gives: clone size, CDR3 length, J gene, V gene, D gene, CDR3 protein, CDR3 DNA. The D gene is left open where the match is weak. Clone size is given for some rows only: seen once, a few or many times, or a class if the clone is expanded.

abundance: -; len: 9; j_gene: TRBJ2-1; v_gene: TRBV29-1; d_gene: TRBD2; CDR3aa: CRGDNEQFF; CDR3nt: TGCCGGGGGGACAATGAGCAGTTCTTC
abundance: -; len: 15; j_gene: TRBJ2-7; v_gene: TRBV6-4; d_gene: -; CDR3aa: CASSLEQDPSYEQYF; CDR3nt: TGTGCCAGCAGCCTTGAACAAGATCCTTCCTACGAGCAGTACTTC
abundance: -; len: 16; j_gene: TRBJ2-1; v_gene: TRBV7-9; d_gene: -; CDR3aa: CASSFLSRALYNEQFF; CDR3nt: TGTGCCAGCAGCTTTTTATCGCGGGCGCTGTACAATGAGCAGTTCTTC
abundance: few; len: 14; j_gene: TRBJ1-2; v_gene: TRBV27; d_gene: -; CDR3aa: CASSFHRTNYGYTF; CDR3nt: TGTGCCAGCAGTTTCCACAGGACCAACTATGGCTACACCTTC
abundance: -; len: 15; j_gene: TRBJ1-2; v_gene: TRBV5-1; d_gene: -; CDR3aa: CASSPKERADYGYTF; CDR3nt: TGCGCCAGCAGCCCGAAGGAGCGGGCGGACTATGGCTACACCTTC
abundance: -; len: 13; j_gene: TRBJ2-5; v_gene: TRBV29-1; d_gene: TRBD1; CDR3aa: CSVWTGAGETQYF; CDR3nt: TGCAGCGTTTGGACAGGGGCGGGAGAGACCCAGTACTTC
abundance: -; len: 17; j_gene: TRBJ1-3; v_gene: TRBV7-6; d_gene: -; CDR3aa: CASSLVAGGSSGNTIYF; CDR3nt: TGTGCCAGCAGCTTAGTTGCGGGGGGAAGCTCTGGAAACACCATATATTTT
abundance: -; len: 14; j_gene: TRBJ2-3; v_gene: TRBV29-1; d_gene: TRBD1; CDR3aa: CSVEVGQGPDTQYF; CDR3nt: TGCAGCGTTGAAGTGGGACAGGGTCCGGATACGCAGTATTTT
abundance: -; len: 12; j_gene: TRBJ2-1; v_gene: TRBV7-6; d_gene: -; CDR3aa: CASSSGRNEQFF; CDR3nt: TGTGCCAGCAGCTCGGGTAGAAATGAGCAGTTCTTC
abundance: once; len: 14; j_gene: TRBJ1-5; v_gene: TRBV4-1; d_gene: -; CDR3aa: CASSLRGYDQPQHF; CDR3nt: TGCGCCAGCAGCCTCCGGGGATACGATCAGCCCCAGCATTTT
abundance: -; len: 15; j_gene: TRBJ2-2; v_gene: TRBV4-1; d_gene: -; CDR3aa: CASSHPGINTGELFF; CDR3nt: TGCGCCAGCAGCCACCCGGGAATCAACACCGGGGAGCTGTTTTTT
abundance: -; len: 16; j_gene: TRBJ1-3; v_gene: TRBV7-6; d_gene: -; CDR3aa: CASSLVAGGSGNTIYF; CDR3nt: TGTGCCAGCAGCTTAGTGGCGGGGGGCTCTGGAAACACCATATATTTT
abundance: -; len: 16; j_gene: TRBJ1-3; v_gene: TRBV25-1; d_gene: -; CDR3aa: CASSFAGLLSGNTIYF; CDR3nt: TGTGCCAGCAGTTTCGCAGGGCTCCTCTCTGGAAACACCATATATTTT
abundance: -; len: 16; j_gene: TRBJ2-3; v_gene: TRBV4-2; d_gene: TRBD2; CDR3aa: CASSQEGAGGTDTQYF; CDR3nt: TGTGCCAGCAGCCAAGAAGGGGCGGGAGGCACAGATACGCAGTATTTT
abundance: -; len: 13; j_gene: TRBJ1-3; v_gene: TRBV7-2; d_gene: -; CDR3aa: CASATDLGETIYF; CDR3nt: TGTGCCAGCGCCACTGATCTCGGGGAGACCATATATTTT